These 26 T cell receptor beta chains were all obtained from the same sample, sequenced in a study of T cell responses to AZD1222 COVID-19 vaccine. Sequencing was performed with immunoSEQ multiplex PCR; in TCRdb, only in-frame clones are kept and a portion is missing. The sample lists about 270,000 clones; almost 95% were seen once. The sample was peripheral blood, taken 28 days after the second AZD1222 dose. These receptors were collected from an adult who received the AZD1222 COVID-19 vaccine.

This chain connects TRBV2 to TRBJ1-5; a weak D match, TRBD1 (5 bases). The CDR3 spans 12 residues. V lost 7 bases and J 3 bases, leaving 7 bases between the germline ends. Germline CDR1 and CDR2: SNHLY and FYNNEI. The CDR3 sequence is CASKDNNQPQHF. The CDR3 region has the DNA TGTGCCAGCAAGGACAACAATCAGCCCCAGCATTTT.

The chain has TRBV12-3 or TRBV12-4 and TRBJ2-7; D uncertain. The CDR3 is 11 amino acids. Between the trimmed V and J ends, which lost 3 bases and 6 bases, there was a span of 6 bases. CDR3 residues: CASSLSSEQYF. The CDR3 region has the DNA TGTGCCAGCAGTTTGTCTTCCGAGCAGTACTTC.

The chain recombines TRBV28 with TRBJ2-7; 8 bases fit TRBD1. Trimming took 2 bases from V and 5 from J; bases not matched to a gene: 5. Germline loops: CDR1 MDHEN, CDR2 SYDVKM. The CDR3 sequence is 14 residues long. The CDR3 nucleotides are TGTGCCAGCAGTTTAATGGACAGGGACAACGAGCAGTACTTC. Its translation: CASSLMDRDNEQYF.

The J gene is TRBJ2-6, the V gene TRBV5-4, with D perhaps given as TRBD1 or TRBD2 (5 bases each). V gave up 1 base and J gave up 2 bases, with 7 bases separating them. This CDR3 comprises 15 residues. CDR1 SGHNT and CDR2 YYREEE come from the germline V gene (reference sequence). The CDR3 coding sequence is TGTGCCAGCAGCTTGCTGGGGGCTGGGGCCAACGTCCTGACTTTC. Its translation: CASSLLGAGANVLTF.

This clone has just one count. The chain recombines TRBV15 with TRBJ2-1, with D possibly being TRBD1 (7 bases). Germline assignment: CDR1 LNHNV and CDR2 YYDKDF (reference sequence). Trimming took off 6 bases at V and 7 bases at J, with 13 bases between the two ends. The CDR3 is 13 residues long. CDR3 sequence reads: CATRAGQPNEQFF. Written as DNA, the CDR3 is TGTGCCACCAGGGCGGGACAGCCAAATGAGCAGTTCTTC.

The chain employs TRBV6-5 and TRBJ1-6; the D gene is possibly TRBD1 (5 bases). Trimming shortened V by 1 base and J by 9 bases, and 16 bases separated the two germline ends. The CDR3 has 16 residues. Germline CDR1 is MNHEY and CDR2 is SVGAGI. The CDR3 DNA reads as TGTGCCAGCAGTTACTATACACGGGGCTCGGGTTCACCCCTCCACTTT. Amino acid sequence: CASSYYTRGSGSPLHF.

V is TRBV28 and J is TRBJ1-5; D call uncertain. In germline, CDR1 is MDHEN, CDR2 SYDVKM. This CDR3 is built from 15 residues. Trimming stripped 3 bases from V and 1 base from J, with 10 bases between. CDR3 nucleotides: TGTGCCAGCAGTTTGCCGGGAAAAAGCAATCAGCCCCAGCATTTT. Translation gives CASSLPGKSNQPQHF.

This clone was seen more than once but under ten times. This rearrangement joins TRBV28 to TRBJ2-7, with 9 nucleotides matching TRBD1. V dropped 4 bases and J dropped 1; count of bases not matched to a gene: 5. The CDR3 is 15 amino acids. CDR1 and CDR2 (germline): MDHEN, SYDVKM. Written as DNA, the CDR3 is TGTGCCAGCAGTTCTACAGGGGGCTCATCCTACGAGCAGTACTTC. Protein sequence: CASSSTGGSSYEQYF.

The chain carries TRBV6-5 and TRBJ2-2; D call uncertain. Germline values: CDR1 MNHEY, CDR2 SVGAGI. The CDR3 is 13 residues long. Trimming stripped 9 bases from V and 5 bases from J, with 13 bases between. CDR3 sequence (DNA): TGTGCCAGTCGGGTTACGGAAACCGGGGAGCTGTTTTTT. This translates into CASRVTETGELFF.

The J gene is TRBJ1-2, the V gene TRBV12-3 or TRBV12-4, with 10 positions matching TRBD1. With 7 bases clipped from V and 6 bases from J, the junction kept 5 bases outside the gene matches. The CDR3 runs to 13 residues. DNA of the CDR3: TGTGCCAGCATTCCGGGACAGGGGAATGGCTACACCTTC. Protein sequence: CASIPGQGNGYTF.

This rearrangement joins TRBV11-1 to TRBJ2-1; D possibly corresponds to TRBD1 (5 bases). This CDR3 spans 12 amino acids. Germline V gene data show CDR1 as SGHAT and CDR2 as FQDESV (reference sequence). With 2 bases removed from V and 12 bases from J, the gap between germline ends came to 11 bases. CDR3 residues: CASSLLGQGQFF. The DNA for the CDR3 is TGTGCCAGCAGCTTACTAGGGCAGGGGCAGTTCTTC.

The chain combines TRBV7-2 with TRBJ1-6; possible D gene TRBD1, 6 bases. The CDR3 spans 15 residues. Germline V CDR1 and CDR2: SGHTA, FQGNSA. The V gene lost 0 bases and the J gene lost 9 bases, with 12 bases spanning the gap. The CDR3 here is CASSLAGGAGSPLHF. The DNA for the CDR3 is TGTGCCAGCAGCTTAGCTGGGGGGGCCGGTTCACCCCTCCACTTT.

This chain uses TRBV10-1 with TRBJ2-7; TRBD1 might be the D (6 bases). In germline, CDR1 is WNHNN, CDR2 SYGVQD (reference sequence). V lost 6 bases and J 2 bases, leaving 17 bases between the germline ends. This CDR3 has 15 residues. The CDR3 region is CASSRGRQPPYEQYF. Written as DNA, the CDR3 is TGCGCCAGCAGCAGGGGACGGCAACCTCCCTACGAGCAGTACTTC.

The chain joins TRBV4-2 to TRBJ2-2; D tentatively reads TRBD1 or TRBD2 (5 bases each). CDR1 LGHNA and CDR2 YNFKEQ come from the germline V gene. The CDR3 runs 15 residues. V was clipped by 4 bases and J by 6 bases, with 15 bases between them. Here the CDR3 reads CASSLGRVGAGELFF. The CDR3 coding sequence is TGTGCCAGCAGCCTGGGACGAGTTGGGGCCGGGGAGCTGTTTTTT.

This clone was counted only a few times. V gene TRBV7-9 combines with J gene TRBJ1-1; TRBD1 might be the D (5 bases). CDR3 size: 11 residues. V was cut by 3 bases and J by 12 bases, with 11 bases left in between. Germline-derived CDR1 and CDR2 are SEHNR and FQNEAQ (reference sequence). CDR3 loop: CASSLPGQPFF. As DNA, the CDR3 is TGTGCCAGCAGCTTGCCGGGGCAGCCTTTCTTT.

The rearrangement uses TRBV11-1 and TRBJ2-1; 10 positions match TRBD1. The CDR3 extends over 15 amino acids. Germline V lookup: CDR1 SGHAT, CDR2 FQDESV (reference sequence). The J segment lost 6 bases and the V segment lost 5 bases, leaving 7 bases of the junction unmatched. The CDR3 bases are TGTGCCAGCAGCCCCGACAGGGGGCGAACCAATGAGCAGTTCTTC. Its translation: CASSPDRGRTNEQFF.

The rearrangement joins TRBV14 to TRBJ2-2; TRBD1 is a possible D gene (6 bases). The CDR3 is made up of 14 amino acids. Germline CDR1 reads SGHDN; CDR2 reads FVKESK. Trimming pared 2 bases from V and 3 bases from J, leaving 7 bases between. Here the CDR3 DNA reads TGTGCCAGCAGCCAAAGGGGGTACACCGGGGAGCTGTTTTTT. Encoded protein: CASSQRGYTGELFF.

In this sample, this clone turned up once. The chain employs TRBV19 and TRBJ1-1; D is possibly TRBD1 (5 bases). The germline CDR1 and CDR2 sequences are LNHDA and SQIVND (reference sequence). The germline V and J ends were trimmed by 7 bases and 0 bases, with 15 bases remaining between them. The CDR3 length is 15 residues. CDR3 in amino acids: CASMIGAAMNTEAFF. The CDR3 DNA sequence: TGTGCCAGTATGATCGGGGCGGCCATGAACACTGAAGCTTTCTTT.

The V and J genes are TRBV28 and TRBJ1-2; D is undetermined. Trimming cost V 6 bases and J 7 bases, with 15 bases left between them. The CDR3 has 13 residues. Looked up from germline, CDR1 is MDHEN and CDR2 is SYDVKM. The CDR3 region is CASSPGEVLGYTF. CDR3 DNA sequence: TGTGCCAGCAGCCCCGGGGAGGTTCTTGGCTACACCTTC.

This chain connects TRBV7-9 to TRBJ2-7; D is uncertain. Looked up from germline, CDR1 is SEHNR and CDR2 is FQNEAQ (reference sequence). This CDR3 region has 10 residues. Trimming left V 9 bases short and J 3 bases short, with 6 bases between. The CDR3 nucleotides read TGTGCCAGTGGTGACTACGAGCAGTACTTC. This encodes CASGDYEQYF.

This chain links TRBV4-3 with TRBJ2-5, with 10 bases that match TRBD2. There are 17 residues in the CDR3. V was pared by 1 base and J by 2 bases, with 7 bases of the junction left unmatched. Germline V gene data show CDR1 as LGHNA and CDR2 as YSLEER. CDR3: CASSQGPALAGQETQYF. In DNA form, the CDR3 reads TGCGCCAGCAGCCAAGGGCCAGCACTAGCGGGACAAGAGACCCAGTACTTC.

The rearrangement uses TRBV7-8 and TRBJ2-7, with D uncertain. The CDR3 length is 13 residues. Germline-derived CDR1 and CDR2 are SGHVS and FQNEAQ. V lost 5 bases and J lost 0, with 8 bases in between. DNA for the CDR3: TGTGCCAGCAGCCCCGAAGACTCCTACGAGCAGTACTTC. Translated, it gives CASSPEDSYEQYF.

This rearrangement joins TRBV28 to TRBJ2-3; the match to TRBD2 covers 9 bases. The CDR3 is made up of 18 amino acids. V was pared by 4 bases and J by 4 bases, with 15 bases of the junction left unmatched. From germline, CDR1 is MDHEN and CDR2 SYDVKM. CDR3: CASSSRSPLAGIPDTQYF. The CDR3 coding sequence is TGTGCCAGCAGTTCACGCTCCCCCCTAGCGGGGATACCAGATACGCAGTATTTT.

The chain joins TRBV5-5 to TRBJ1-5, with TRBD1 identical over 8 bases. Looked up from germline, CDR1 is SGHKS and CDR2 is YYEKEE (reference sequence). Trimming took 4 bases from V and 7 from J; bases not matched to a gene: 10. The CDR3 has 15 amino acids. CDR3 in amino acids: CASSLGQAAAQPQHF. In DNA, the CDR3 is TGTGCCAGCAGCCTGGGACAGGCCGCAGCCCAGCCCCAGCATTTT.

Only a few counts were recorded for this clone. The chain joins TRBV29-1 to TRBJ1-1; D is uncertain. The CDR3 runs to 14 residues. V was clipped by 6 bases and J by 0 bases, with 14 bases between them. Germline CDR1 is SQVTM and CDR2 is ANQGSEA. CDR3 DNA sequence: TGCAGCGTACCCGAGTATGATATGAACACTGAAGCTTTCTTT. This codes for CSVPEYDMNTEAFF.

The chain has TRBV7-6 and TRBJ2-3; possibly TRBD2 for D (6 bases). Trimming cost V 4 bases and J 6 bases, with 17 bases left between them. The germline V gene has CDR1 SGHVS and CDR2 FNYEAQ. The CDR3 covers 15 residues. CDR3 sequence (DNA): TGTGCCAGCAGCTGGGGACTGACAGCCGGGGATACGCAGTATTTT. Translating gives CASSWGLTAGDTQYF.